Following are 6 T cell receptor beta chains from one sample sequenced in a study of cytomegalovirus exposure and HLA in healthy donors. PCR amplification relied on 60 Vbeta primers (plus 13 Jbeta primers). The protocol was immunoSEQ multiplex PCR, while the TCRdb copy is restricted to in-frame clones and leaves out a portion. This sample has about 120,000 clones, with around 80% found just once. The sequencing input was PBMCs. The receptors were sampled from a female donor in good health and CMV-seropositive.

The rearrangement uses TRBV2 and TRBJ2-3, with 7 bases identical to TRBD1. V gave up 10 bases and J gave up 7 bases; unmatched junction bases: 8. The CDR3 length is 12 residues. Germline V gives CDR1 SNHLY, CDR2 FYNNEI. The CDR3 loop reads CATHGQVYTQYF. CDR3 sequence (DNA): TGTGCCACCCATGGACAGGTTTATACGCAGTATTTT.

V gene TRBV5-1 combines with J gene TRBJ2-7, with unresolved D. Trimming pared 0 bases from V and 3 bases from J, leaving 7 bases between. This CDR3 has 13 amino acids. Germline loops: CDR1 SGHRS, CDR2 YFSETQ. CDR3 amino acids: CASSLELLYEQYF. The CDR3 DNA reads TGCGCCAGCAGCTTGGAGTTACTCTACGAGCAGTACTTC.

CDR3 DNA sequence: TGTGCCAGCAGCTTAACGGGGCCCCAACCCAGTGAGCAGTTCTTC. As protein: CASSLTGPQPSEQFF. The chain recombines TRBV7-3 with TRBJ2-1; TRBD1 is a possible D gene (5 bases). The CDR3 runs 15 residues. V shed 0 bases and J shed 9 bases, with 15 bases lying between them. CDR1 is SGHTA, CDR2 FQGTGA, per germline.

This rearrangement joins TRBV9 to TRBJ2-5, with TRBD2 matching over 9 bases. Trimming cost V 0 bases and J 2 bases; bases outside gene matches: 2. From germline, CDR1 is SGDLS and CDR2 YYNGEE. CDR3 length: 15 amino acids. The CDR3 sequence: CASSVVAGGQETQYF. In DNA, the CDR3 is TGTGCCAGCAGCGTAGTCGCGGGGGGGCAAGAGACCCAGTACTTC.

The rearrangement uses TRBV27 and TRBJ1-3; D is possibly TRBD1 (6 bases). The V gene's germline CDR1 is MNHEY and CDR2 SMNVEV (reference sequence). The V end was cut by 6 bases, the J end by 0 bases, with 12 bases between. The CDR3 sequence is 15 residues long. CDR3 sequence: CASSVNRDSGNTIYF. The CDR3 DNA follows: TGTGCCAGCAGCGTAAACAGGGACTCTGGAAACACCATATATTTT.

The chain recombines TRBV6-5 with TRBJ1-5; 7 nucleotides line up with TRBD1. The CDR3 is 14 amino acids. The J segment lost 6 bases and the V segment lost 6 bases, leaving 8 bases of the junction unmatched. Germline V gene data show CDR1 as MNHEY and CDR2 as SVGAGI. This chain's CDR3 is CASSFGQAGQPQHF. CDR3 coding DNA: TGTGCCAGCAGCTTTGGACAGGCTGGTCAGCCCCAGCATTTT.